This passage covers 9 T cell receptor beta chains from one sample sequenced in a study of blood T cell repertoires in COVID-19. TCRdb's table, derived via immunoSEQ multiplex PCR, lists solely in-frame clones and lacks some. Here the sample spans some 260,000 clones, about 88% being singletons. Sequencing used peripheral blood. The receptor set was obtained from a woman between 40 and 55 years old who had recovered from COVID-19.

The rearrangement links TRBV27 to TRBJ2-7; D not certain. CDR1 is MNHEY, CDR2 SMNVEV, per germline (reference sequence). This CDR3 has 13 amino acids. The ends were cut back, 0 bases at V and 3 bases at J, with 6 bases in the middle. The chain's CDR3 is CASSLSSNYEQYF. Here the CDR3 DNA reads TGTGCCAGCAGTTTATCGAGCAACTACGAGCAGTACTTC.

The rearrangement joins TRBV7-3 to TRBJ1-6; the match to TRBD1 covers 9 bases. V dropped 5 bases and J dropped 7; count of bases not matched to a gene: 3. CDR3 length equals 14 residues. Germline loops: CDR1 SGHTA, CDR2 FQGTGA. The chain's CDR3 is CASSLGTGNSPLHF. CDR3 sequence (DNA): TGTGCCAGCAGCCTAGGGACAGGGAATTCACCCCTCCACTTT.

The chain carries TRBV11-2 and TRBJ2-3; no clear D. The V gene's germline CDR1 is SGHAT and CDR2 FQNNGV. CDR3 size: 14 residues. Trimming stripped 2 bases from V and 4 bases from J, with 10 bases between. This chain's CDR3 is CASSLTAGADTQYF. The CDR3 bases are TGTGCCAGCAGCTTAACAGCTGGCGCAGATACGCAGTATTTT.

The CDR3 bases are TGTGCCAGCACCCGGACTAGCGGGGAGTCCTACGAGCAGTACTTC. Its protein is CASTRTSGESYEQYF. This chain links TRBV28 with TRBJ2-7; TRBD2 aligns across 12 bases. Trimming removed 7 bases from V and 1 base from J; junction bases left unmatched: 5. Per the germline V gene, CDR1 is MDHEN and CDR2 is SYDVKM. The CDR3 totals 15 residues.

The CDR3 bases are TGCGCCAGCAGCCAAGATTGGGCTAGCGATAAGTTCTTC. It yields the protein CASSQDWASDKFF. V is TRBV4-3 and J is TRBJ2-1, with a possible D match to TRBD2 (6 bases). Trimming shortened V by 0 bases and J by 14 bases, and 14 bases separated the two germline ends. CDR3 length: 13 amino acids. The germline CDR1 and CDR2 sequences are LGHNA and YSLEER.

The chain joins TRBV5-5 to TRBJ1-2; TRBD1 might be the D (5 bases). With 1 base removed from V and 4 bases from J, the gap between germline ends came to 11 bases. This CDR3 is 14 amino acids long. Germline loops: CDR1 SGHKS, CDR2 YYEKEE (reference sequence). The CDR3 here is CASSLTSQGYGYTF. CDR3 nucleotides: TGTGCCAGCAGCTTGACCTCCCAGGGCTATGGCTACACCTTC.

The V and J genes are TRBV7-9 and TRBJ2-1; perhaps TRBD2 as D (5 bases). Trimming removed 8 bases from V and 4 bases from J, with 9 bases in between. The CDR3 has 12 amino acids. Germline CDR1 is SEHNR and CDR2 is FQNEAQ (reference sequence). Here the CDR3 reads CASARGYNEQFF. Here the CDR3 DNA reads TGTGCCAGCGCCCGGGGTTACAATGAGCAGTTCTTC.

Only a few counts were recorded for this clone. The chain combines TRBV11-2 with TRBJ2-7, with 9 bases identical to TRBD2. Trimming took 3 bases from V and 5 from J; bases not matched to a gene: 5. The CDR3 has 14 residues. Germline V gives CDR1 SGHAT, CDR2 FQNNGV. The CDR3 is CASSFGTSSHEQYF. CDR3 DNA: TGTGCCAGCAGCTTTGGGACTAGCAGCCACGAGCAGTACTTC.

The chain employs TRBV25-1 and TRBJ2-7; D is undetermined. The germline V gene encodes CDR1 MGHDK and CDR2 SYGVNS. V was pared by 3 bases and J by 5 bases, with 5 bases between. The CDR3 is 11 amino acids. CDR3 region: CASSDYNEQYF. The CDR3 coding sequence is TGTGCCAGCAGTGATTACAACGAGCAGTACTTC.